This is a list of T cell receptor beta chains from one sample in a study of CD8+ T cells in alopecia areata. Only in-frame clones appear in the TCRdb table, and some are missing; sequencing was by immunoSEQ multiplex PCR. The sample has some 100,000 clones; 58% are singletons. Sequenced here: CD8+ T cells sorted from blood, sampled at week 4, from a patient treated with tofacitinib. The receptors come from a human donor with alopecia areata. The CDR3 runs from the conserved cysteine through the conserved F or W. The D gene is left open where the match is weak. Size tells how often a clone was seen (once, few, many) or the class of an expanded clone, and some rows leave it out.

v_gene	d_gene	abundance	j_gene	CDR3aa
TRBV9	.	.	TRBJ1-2	CASSVERSGGYTF
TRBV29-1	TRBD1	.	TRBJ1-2	CSVEPNSRTGDGYTF
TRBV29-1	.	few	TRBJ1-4	CSVEGLKEKLFF
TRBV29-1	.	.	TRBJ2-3	CSVSRDLTHPDTQYF
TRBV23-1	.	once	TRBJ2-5	CASRQHINRRGQTETQYF
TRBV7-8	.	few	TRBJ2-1	CASSQTGFYNEQFF
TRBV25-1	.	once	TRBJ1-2	CASSLRGYGYTF
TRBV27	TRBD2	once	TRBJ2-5	CASSWTSGDQETQYF
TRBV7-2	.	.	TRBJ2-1	CASSIMDSPREQFF
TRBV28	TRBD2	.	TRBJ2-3	CASSSTDAVAGAPDRQYF
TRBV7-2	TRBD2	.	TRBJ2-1	CASSPPGLAGAYNEQFF
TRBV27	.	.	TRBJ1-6	CASSLALGEGSPLHF
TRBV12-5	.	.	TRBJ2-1	CASGAGYNEQFF
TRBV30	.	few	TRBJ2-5	CAWTHFGGRETQYF
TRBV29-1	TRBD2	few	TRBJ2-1	CSVAGGTSYNEQFF
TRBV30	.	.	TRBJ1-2	CAWTLGTNYGYTF
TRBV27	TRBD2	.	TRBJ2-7	CASSLAGGRYEQYF
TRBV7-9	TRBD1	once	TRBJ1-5	CASSLGTGAYQPQHF
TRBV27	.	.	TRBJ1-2	CASSPRTAPYGYTF
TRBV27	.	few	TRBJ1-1	CASKPYERGAEAFF
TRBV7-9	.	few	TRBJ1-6	CASTPGTALHF
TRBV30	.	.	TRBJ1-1	CAWSVAENTEAFF
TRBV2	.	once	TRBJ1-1	CASRRYGGGTEAFF
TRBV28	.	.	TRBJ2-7	CASSQPGGDEQYF
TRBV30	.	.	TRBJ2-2	CAWSVLDPQATKEELFF
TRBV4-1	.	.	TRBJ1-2	CASSQGGTYYGYTF
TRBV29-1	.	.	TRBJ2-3	CSVEEEAVGRGDTQYF
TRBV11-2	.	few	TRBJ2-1	CASSLGWGSNNEQFF
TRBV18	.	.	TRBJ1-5	CASSPTQGGQPQHF
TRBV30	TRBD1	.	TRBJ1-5	CAWSEGQGHQPQHF
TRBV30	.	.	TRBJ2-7	CAWSVEGGEQYF
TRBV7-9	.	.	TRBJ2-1	CAIRTTSYNEQFF
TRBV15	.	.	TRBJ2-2	CATRYRANTGELFF
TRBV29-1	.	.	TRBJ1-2	CSVDPQGSGYTF
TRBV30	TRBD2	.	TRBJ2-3	CAWSVRLAGTDTQYF
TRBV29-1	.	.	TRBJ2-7	CSVRSASSYEQYF
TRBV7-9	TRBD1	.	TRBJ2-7	CASSLRDRPYEQYF
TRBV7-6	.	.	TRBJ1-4	CASSSLGGEKLFF
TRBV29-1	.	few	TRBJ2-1	CSALTLYNEQFF
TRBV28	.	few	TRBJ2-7	CASSFFGRLEQYF
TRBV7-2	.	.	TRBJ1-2	CASSLEGFYGYTF
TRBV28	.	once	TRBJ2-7	CASSLTGMGYEQYF
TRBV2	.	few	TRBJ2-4	CASSEALVGVENIQYF
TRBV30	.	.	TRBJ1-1	CAWSVYRNTEAFF
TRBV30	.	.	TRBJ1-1	CAWSVMGTEAFF
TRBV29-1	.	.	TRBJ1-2	CRVAGSYGYTF
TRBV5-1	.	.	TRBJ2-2	CASSLVSSFAGELFF
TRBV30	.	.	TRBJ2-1	CAWSGTAHNEQFF
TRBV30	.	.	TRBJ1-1	CAWEELTGTEAFF
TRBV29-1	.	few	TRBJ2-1	CSVLPLSYEQFF
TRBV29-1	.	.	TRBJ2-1	CSVSDTNNEQFF
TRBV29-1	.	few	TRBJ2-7	CSVQEGTGYEQYF
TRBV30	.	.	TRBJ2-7	CAWNDGGFIEQYF
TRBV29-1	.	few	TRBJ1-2	CSVEGEAAGYTF
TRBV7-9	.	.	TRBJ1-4	CASSLDVRKLFF